This is a list of T cell receptor beta chains from one sample in a study of cytomegalovirus exposure and HLA in healthy donors. Method: immunoSEQ multiplex PCR; TCRdb's copy keeps in-frame clones and lacks some. The sample records about 130,000 clones, roughly 78% being singletons. The specimen sequenced was PBMCs. The receptors originated from a man aged 25 to 40 in good health and CMV-seropositive. CDR3s include the opening cysteine and the closing phenylalanine or tryptophan. D genes are given only for firm matches. Rows give clone size only sometimes, using once, few, many, or a class for an expanded clone.

clone size: -
D gene: -
V gene: TRBV11-2
J gene: TRBJ2-2
CDR3 protein: CASSLDRTGELFF
CDR3 DNA: TGTGCCAGCAGCTTAGATCGCACCGGGGAGCTGTTTTTT

clone size: -
D gene: -
V gene: TRBV7-6
J gene: TRBJ2-2
CDR3 protein: CASSRMGGAIDTGELFF
CDR3 DNA: TGTGCCAGCAGCCGGATGGGCGGGGCTATTGACACCGGGGAGCTGTTTTTT

clone size: -
D gene: -
V gene: TRBV2
J gene: TRBJ2-3
CDR3 protein: CASSEGGAPNTDTQYF
CDR3 DNA: TGTGCCAGCAGTGAAGGTGGGGCTCCGAACACAGATACGCAGTATTTT

clone size: -
D gene: TRBD1
V gene: TRBV10-3
J gene: TRBJ1-2
CDR3 protein: CATGQAYGYTF
CDR3 DNA: TGTGCCACGGGACAGGCCTATGGCTACACCTTC

clone size: -
D gene: -
V gene: TRBV2
J gene: TRBJ2-7
CDR3 protein: CASNTARGVEQYF
CDR3 DNA: TGTGCCAGCAATACCGCCAGGGGTGTCGAGCAGTACTTC

clone size: few
D gene: TRBD2
V gene: TRBV11-3
J gene: TRBJ2-3
CDR3 protein: CASSSRFSGGGDTQYF
CDR3 DNA: TGTGCCAGCAGCTCCCGATTTAGCGGGGGGGGAGATACGCAGTATTTT

clone size: -
D gene: TRBD2
V gene: TRBV4-1
J gene: TRBJ2-1
CDR3 protein: CASSQDGTSRNEQFF
CDR3 DNA: TGCGCCAGCAGCCAAGACGGGACTAGCAGGAATGAGCAGTTCTTC

clone size: -
D gene: -
V gene: TRBV13
J gene: TRBJ2-7
CDR3 protein: CASSPRGQLSSYEQYF
CDR3 DNA: TGTGCCAGCAGCCCGCGGGGACAGCTGAGTTCCTACGAGCAGTACTTC

clone size: -
D gene: -
V gene: TRBV5-1
J gene: TRBJ2-1
CDR3 protein: CASSFGGRSYNEQFF
CDR3 DNA: TGCGCCAGCAGCTTCGGGGGACGCTCCTACAATGAGCAGTTCTTC

clone size: -
D gene: -
V gene: TRBV19
J gene: TRBJ1-1
CDR3 protein: CASSMGQNTEAFF
CDR3 DNA: TGTGCCAGTAGTATGGGACAGAACACTGAAGCTTTCTTT

clone size: -
D gene: -
V gene: TRBV6-1
J gene: TRBJ2-7
CDR3 protein: CASRGQGYEQYF
CDR3 DNA: TGTGCCAGCAGAGGTCAGGGGTACGAGCAGTACTTC

clone size: -
D gene: TRBD1
V gene: TRBV30
J gene: TRBJ1-5
CDR3 protein: CAWSLGTGGFNQPQHF
CDR3 DNA: TGTGCCTGGAGTCTGGGGACAGGGGGTTTTAATCAGCCCCAGCATTTT

clone size: -
D gene: TRBD1
V gene: TRBV7-3
J gene: TRBJ2-7
CDR3 protein: CASSQTGSGEQYF
CDR3 DNA: TGTGCCAGCAGCCAGACAGGGTCGGGGGAGCAGTACTTC

clone size: -
D gene: TRBD1
V gene: TRBV19
J gene: TRBJ1-6
CDR3 protein: CASRDRLRNSPLHF
CDR3 DNA: TGTGCCAGTAGGGACAGGTTACGAAATTCACCCCTCCACTTT

clone size: -
D gene: -
V gene: TRBV14
J gene: TRBJ1-1
CDR3 protein: CASSQNQKARTAEAFF
CDR3 DNA: TGTGCCAGCAGCCAAAACCAGAAAGCTCGGACAGCTGAAGCTTTCTTT

clone size: -
D gene: -
V gene: TRBV18
J gene: TRBJ2-3
CDR3 protein: CASSPMGAATDTQYF
CDR3 DNA: TGTGCCAGCTCACCAATGGGGGCAGCCACAGATACGCAGTATTTT

clone size: -
D gene: TRBD1
V gene: TRBV10-2
J gene: TRBJ1-2
CDR3 protein: CASSRTGGNYGYTF
CDR3 DNA: TGCGCCAGCAGCCGAACAGGGGGTAACTATGGCTACACCTTC

clone size: -
D gene: -
V gene: TRBV6-5
J gene: TRBJ1-5
CDR3 protein: CASSYGLRDQPQHF
CDR3 DNA: TGTGCCAGCAGTTATGGGTTGAGGGATCAGCCCCAGCATTTT

clone size: -
D gene: -
V gene: TRBV6-1
J gene: TRBJ1-2
CDR3 protein: CASSVKATANGYTF
CDR3 DNA: TGTGCCAGCAGTGTAAAGGCGACAGCCAATGGCTACACCTTC

clone size: -
D gene: -
V gene: TRBV6-5
J gene: TRBJ2-7
CDR3 protein: CASSYLGHIYEQYF
CDR3 DNA: TGTGCCAGCAGTTACCTCGGACACATCTACGAGCAGTACTTC

clone size: -
D gene: -
V gene: TRBV2
J gene: TRBJ1-1
CDR3 protein: CASSDQAGIKMNTEAFF
CDR3 DNA: TGTGCCAGCAGTGATCAAGCAGGCATAAAAATGAACACTGAAGCTTTCTTT

clone size: -
D gene: TRBD2
V gene: TRBV29-1
J gene: TRBJ2-1
CDR3 protein: CSVSSGGDNEQFF
CDR3 DNA: TGCAGCGTTTCTAGCGGGGGGGACAATGAGCAGTTCTTC

clone size: -
D gene: -
V gene: TRBV21-1
J gene: TRBJ2-1
CDR3 protein: CARPAGGPNEQFF
CDR3 DNA: TGTGCCCGGCCAGCGGGGGGCCCGAATGAGCAGTTCTTC

clone size: once
D gene: TRBD2
V gene: TRBV6-4
J gene: TRBJ2-3
CDR3 protein: CASSDSGGGGTGTQYF
CDR3 DNA: TGTGCCAGCAGTGACTCGGGCGGGGGGGGCACAGGTACGCAGTATTTT

clone size: once
D gene: -
V gene: TRBV7-9
J gene: TRBJ2-7
CDR3 protein: CASSLPDGGIHEQYF
CDR3 DNA: TGTGCCAGCAGCTTGCCCGATGGGGGGATTCACGAGCAGTACTTC

clone size: -
D gene: -
V gene: TRBV9
J gene: TRBJ1-5
CDR3 protein: CASSPHRTADQPQHF
CDR3 DNA: TGTGCCAGCAGCCCACACCGGACAGCTGATCAGCCCCAGCATTTT

clone size: -
D gene: TRBD2
V gene: TRBV2
J gene: TRBJ2-5
CDR3 protein: CASSVGTSGGQETQYF
CDR3 DNA: TGTGCCAGCAGCGTAGGGACTAGCGGAGGCCAAGAGACCCAGTACTTC

clone size: -
D gene: -
V gene: TRBV5-1
J gene: TRBJ2-7
CDR3 protein: CASYNAGQEYF
CDR3 DNA: TGCGCCAGCTACAACGCGGGGCAGGAGTACTTC

clone size: -
D gene: -
V gene: TRBV4-1
J gene: TRBJ2-5
CDR3 protein: CASSQVPLRVETQYF
CDR3 DNA: TGCGCCAGCAGCCAAGTCCCCCTTCGAGTGGAGACCCAGTACTTC

clone size: few
D gene: TRBD1
V gene: TRBV10-3
J gene: TRBJ2-3
CDR3 protein: CAISLTGTGSTDTQYF
CDR3 DNA: TGTGCCATCAGCCTAACCGGGACAGGGAGCACAGATACGCAGTATTTT

clone size: few
D gene: TRBD1
V gene: TRBV5-6
J gene: TRBJ2-7
CDR3 protein: CASSFGQGAWYEQYF
CDR3 DNA: TGTGCCAGCAGCTTCGGACAGGGTGCGTGGTACGAGCAGTACTTC

clone size: -
D gene: -
V gene: TRBV29-1
J gene: TRBJ1-2
CDR3 protein: CSVVTAYGYTF
CDR3 DNA: TGCAGCGTTGTGACAGCCTATGGCTACACCTTC

clone size: -
D gene: -
V gene: TRBV19
J gene: TRBJ1-1
CDR3 protein: CASSISAADEAFF
CDR3 DNA: TGTGCCAGTAGTATAAGCGCCGCGGATGAAGCTTTCTTT

clone size: -
D gene: TRBD2
V gene: TRBV7-8
J gene: TRBJ2-2
CDR3 protein: CASSLGTSGGEELFF
CDR3 DNA: TGTGCCAGCAGCTTAGGGACTAGCGGGGGGGAGGAGCTGTTTTTT

clone size: -
D gene: -
V gene: TRBV30
J gene: TRBJ2-7
CDR3 protein: CAWSLGDYEQYF
CDR3 DNA: TGTGCCTGGAGTCTCGGAGATTACGAGCAGTACTTC

clone size: -
D gene: -
V gene: TRBV5-8
J gene: TRBJ1-4
CDR3 protein: CASSEEGGGRAEKLFF
CDR3 DNA: TGTGCCAGCAGCGAGGAAGGGGGGGGAAGGGCTGAAAAACTGTTTTTT

clone size: -
D gene: -
V gene: TRBV14
J gene: TRBJ1-1
CDR3 protein: CASSFQTGGTEAFF
CDR3 DNA: TGTGCCAGCAGCTTTCAGACCGGGGGGACTGAAGCTTTCTTT

clone size: -
D gene: TRBD2
V gene: TRBV6-1
J gene: TRBJ2-2
CDR3 protein: CASTHGTTYTGELFF
CDR3 DNA: TGTGCCAGCACACACGGGACTACCTACACCGGGGAGCTGTTTTTT

clone size: -
D gene: -
V gene: TRBV6-5
J gene: TRBJ1-1
CDR3 protein: CASRIDISPAPFF
CDR3 DNA: TGTGCCAGCAGAATAGACATATCCCCCGCGCCTTTCTTT

clone size: -
D gene: TRBD1
V gene: TRBV7-2
J gene: TRBJ1-2
CDR3 protein: CASSVDAGGGYGYTF
CDR3 DNA: TGTGCCAGCAGCGTCGATGCAGGGGGCGGTTATGGCTACACCTTC

clone size: few
D gene: -
V gene: TRBV10-1
J gene: TRBJ2-2
CDR3 protein: CASSAQHTGELFF
CDR3 DNA: TGCGCCAGCAGCGCACAACACACCGGGGAGCTGTTTTTT

clone size: once
D gene: -
V gene: TRBV6-1
J gene: TRBJ2-2
CDR3 protein: CASSEHRVDGGELFF
CDR3 DNA: TGTGCCAGCAGTGAGCACAGGGTCGATGGCGGGGAGCTGTTTTTT

clone size: -
D gene: TRBD2
V gene: TRBV11-2
J gene: TRBJ2-1
CDR3 protein: CASSHPGSGGPNEQFF
CDR3 DNA: TGTGCCAGCAGCCACCCAGGAAGCGGGGGACCCAATGAGCAGTTCTTC

clone size: -
D gene: -
V gene: TRBV20-1
J gene: TRBJ1-1
CDR3 protein: CSAPRNTEAFF
CDR3 DNA: TGCAGTGCTCCTCGGAACACTGAAGCTTTCTTT

clone size: -
D gene: -
V gene: TRBV5-1
J gene: TRBJ2-7
CDR3 protein: CASSLTGYEQYF
CDR3 DNA: TGCGCCAGCAGCTTGACAGGGTACGAGCAGTACTTC

clone size: few
D gene: TRBD2
V gene: TRBV9
J gene: TRBJ2-1
CDR3 protein: CASSFRTSGGLYNEQFF
CDR3 DNA: TGTGCCAGCAGCTTCCGGACTAGCGGGGGTTTATACAATGAGCAGTTCTTC

clone size: -
D gene: TRBD2
V gene: TRBV10-2
J gene: TRBJ2-1
CDR3 protein: CASSEGLARNEQFF
CDR3 DNA: TGCGCCAGCAGTGAGGGACTAGCCCGCAATGAGCAGTTCTTC

clone size: -
D gene: -
V gene: TRBV10-1
J gene: TRBJ2-7
CDR3 protein: CASSESSDSRDEQYF
CDR3 DNA: TGCGCCAGCAGTGAGTCCTCGGACAGTAGGGACGAGCAGTACTTC

clone size: -
D gene: -
V gene: TRBV29-1
J gene: TRBJ2-3
CDR3 protein: CSVGMGGTDTQYF
CDR3 DNA: TGCAGCGTTGGGATGGGAGGCACAGATACGCAGTATTTT

clone size: -
D gene: TRBD2
V gene: TRBV5-1
J gene: TRBJ2-7
CDR3 protein: CASSLAGASYEQYF
CDR3 DNA: TGCGCCAGCAGTCTAGCGGGGGCCTCCTACGAGCAGTACTTC

clone size: -
D gene: -
V gene: TRBV25-1
J gene: TRBJ1-5
CDR3 protein: CASSESSARQPQHF
CDR3 DNA: TGTGCCAGCAGTGAATCGTCAGCGAGGCAGCCCCAGCATTTT

clone size: -
D gene: -
V gene: TRBV7-6
J gene: TRBJ2-7
CDR3 protein: CASSLSGTPTYEQYF
CDR3 DNA: TGTGCCAGCAGCTTATCCGGGACACCCACCTACGAGCAGTACTTC

clone size: -
D gene: TRBD2
V gene: TRBV5-8
J gene: TRBJ2-5
CDR3 protein: CASSLGSGGGQETQYF
CDR3 DNA: TGTGCCAGCAGCTTGGGGTCAGGCGGGGGACAAGAGACCCAGTACTTC

clone size: -
D gene: TRBD1
V gene: TRBV5-5
J gene: TRBJ1-2
CDR3 protein: CASSLDGQGWSGYTF
CDR3 DNA: TGTGCCAGCAGCTTGGATGGACAGGGTTGGAGTGGCTACACCTTC

clone size: -
D gene: TRBD1
V gene: TRBV11-2
J gene: TRBJ1-2
CDR3 protein: CASSPGGGTGAIHGYTF
CDR3 DNA: TGTGCCAGCAGCCCTGGGGGGGGGACAGGGGCCATTCATGGCTACACCTTC